A single T cell receptor beta chain is shown here with its context. As processed by the authors: Reference gene primer amplification gave nucleated cell count estimates. TCRdb's copy holds only in-frame clones and misses some; the assay was immunoSEQ multiplex PCR. That table is the source of V, J and clone size, and D and trimming were worked out from the DNA. Of approximately 200,000 clones listed, approximately 86% were seen once; the top ten hold around a tenth. Participant-given clinical history determined each cohort assignment. Germline values: CDR1 SGHAT, CDR2 FQNNGV. Trimming took 1 base from V and 2 from J, leaving 6 bases between them. The length of the CDR3 is 14 residues. This sample stems from a study of blood T cell repertoires in COVID-19. For the study at large: PBMCs, B-cell-depleted T cells, or T cells provided the cDNA or gDNA that made up the material.

The TCR sequence derives from a man between 18 and 35 years old with acute COVID-19. The gene calls are TRBV11-2 and TRBJ2-1; a possible D gene is TRBD2 (5 bases). Sequencing was performed on PBMCs or T cells enriched from blood (not recorded which). CDR3 sequence (DNA): TGTGCCAGCAGCTTAGCCGGGACCTACAATGAGCAGTTCTTC. This translates into CASSLAGTYNEQFF.